This TCR beta chain was captured by sequencing in a study of regulatory T cells in long-lasting Graves disease. Study findings and constraints: Whereas new patients shared 966 public clonotypes, persistent patients shared more, at a few thousand. Blood alone, not thyroid tissue, was studied.

Time point meaning: persistent/refractory GD, antithyroid drugs over 5 years with positive TRAb. The TCR library was made from RNA extracted from PBMCs. Relying on iRepertoire HTBI primers and Arm-PCR of CDR3 regions, the team built TCR beta libraries. TCRdb processed the multiplex PCR reads anew with MiXCR; each CDR3 protein has one entry. The sample holds about 470,000 distinct CDR3 sequences, around 20% seen once. In this sample, this clonotype turned up once. Its antigen is not known. CDR3 length equals 17 residues. V shed 0 bases and J 8 bases; nucleotides not matched to a gene: 11. Germline CDR1 LGHDT, CDR2 YNNKEL (reference sequence).

The gene calls are TRBV3-1 and TRBJ2-1; 9 positions agree with TRBD2. The specimen was peripheral blood mononuclear cells (PBMCs), collected when the disease was refractory, from a patient treated with antithyroid drugs. This clonotype originated in a female donor with Graves disease. The CDR3: CASSQEAGLAGADEQFF. The CDR3 bases are TGTGCCAGCAGCCAAGAGGCGGGACTAGCAGGAGCGGATGAGCAGTTCTTC.